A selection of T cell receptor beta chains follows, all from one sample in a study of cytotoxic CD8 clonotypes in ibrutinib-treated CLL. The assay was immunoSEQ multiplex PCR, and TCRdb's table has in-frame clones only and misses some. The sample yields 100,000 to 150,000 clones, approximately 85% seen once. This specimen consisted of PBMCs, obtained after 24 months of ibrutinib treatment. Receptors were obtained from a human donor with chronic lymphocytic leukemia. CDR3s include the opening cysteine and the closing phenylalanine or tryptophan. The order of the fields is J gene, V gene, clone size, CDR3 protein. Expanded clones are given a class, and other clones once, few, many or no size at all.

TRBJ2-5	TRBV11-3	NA	CASSLAGQQETQYF
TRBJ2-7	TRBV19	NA	CASSFQSYEQYF
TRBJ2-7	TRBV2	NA	CASTPDWRSHEQYF
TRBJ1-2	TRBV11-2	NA	CASSLGTTSQGYTF
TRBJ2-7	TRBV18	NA	CASSPGAAYEQYF
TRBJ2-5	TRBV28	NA	CASSRGLAGTQETQYF
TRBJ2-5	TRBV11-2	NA	CASSPGYVGETQYF
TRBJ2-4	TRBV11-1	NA	CASSSRIAKNIQYF
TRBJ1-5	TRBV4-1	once	CASSQANIGRLTLNQPQHF
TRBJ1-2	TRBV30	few	CAWSPGLSGYTF
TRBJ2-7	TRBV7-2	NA	CASSLWGLSEQYF
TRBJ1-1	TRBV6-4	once	CASRVDRADTEAFF
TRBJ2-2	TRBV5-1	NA	CASSLTGGEGTGELFF
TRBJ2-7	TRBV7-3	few	CASSLTKVHEQYF
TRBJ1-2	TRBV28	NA	CASSPGQLPYGYTF
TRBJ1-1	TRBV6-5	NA	CASSYSTQVRRAFF
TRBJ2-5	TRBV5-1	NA	CASSPTYQETQYF
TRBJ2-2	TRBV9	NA	CASSVGGYENTGELFF
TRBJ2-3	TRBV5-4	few	CASSSIGGADTQYF
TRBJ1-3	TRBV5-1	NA	CASSLATVGGNTIYF
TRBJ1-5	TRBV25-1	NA	CASSRPGTEQPQHF
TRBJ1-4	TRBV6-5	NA	CASSFSESHEKLFF
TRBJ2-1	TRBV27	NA	CASSYAQGGYNEQFF
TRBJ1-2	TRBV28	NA	CASNILVGTAAPNYGYTF
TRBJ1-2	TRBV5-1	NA	CASSLSGANYGYTF